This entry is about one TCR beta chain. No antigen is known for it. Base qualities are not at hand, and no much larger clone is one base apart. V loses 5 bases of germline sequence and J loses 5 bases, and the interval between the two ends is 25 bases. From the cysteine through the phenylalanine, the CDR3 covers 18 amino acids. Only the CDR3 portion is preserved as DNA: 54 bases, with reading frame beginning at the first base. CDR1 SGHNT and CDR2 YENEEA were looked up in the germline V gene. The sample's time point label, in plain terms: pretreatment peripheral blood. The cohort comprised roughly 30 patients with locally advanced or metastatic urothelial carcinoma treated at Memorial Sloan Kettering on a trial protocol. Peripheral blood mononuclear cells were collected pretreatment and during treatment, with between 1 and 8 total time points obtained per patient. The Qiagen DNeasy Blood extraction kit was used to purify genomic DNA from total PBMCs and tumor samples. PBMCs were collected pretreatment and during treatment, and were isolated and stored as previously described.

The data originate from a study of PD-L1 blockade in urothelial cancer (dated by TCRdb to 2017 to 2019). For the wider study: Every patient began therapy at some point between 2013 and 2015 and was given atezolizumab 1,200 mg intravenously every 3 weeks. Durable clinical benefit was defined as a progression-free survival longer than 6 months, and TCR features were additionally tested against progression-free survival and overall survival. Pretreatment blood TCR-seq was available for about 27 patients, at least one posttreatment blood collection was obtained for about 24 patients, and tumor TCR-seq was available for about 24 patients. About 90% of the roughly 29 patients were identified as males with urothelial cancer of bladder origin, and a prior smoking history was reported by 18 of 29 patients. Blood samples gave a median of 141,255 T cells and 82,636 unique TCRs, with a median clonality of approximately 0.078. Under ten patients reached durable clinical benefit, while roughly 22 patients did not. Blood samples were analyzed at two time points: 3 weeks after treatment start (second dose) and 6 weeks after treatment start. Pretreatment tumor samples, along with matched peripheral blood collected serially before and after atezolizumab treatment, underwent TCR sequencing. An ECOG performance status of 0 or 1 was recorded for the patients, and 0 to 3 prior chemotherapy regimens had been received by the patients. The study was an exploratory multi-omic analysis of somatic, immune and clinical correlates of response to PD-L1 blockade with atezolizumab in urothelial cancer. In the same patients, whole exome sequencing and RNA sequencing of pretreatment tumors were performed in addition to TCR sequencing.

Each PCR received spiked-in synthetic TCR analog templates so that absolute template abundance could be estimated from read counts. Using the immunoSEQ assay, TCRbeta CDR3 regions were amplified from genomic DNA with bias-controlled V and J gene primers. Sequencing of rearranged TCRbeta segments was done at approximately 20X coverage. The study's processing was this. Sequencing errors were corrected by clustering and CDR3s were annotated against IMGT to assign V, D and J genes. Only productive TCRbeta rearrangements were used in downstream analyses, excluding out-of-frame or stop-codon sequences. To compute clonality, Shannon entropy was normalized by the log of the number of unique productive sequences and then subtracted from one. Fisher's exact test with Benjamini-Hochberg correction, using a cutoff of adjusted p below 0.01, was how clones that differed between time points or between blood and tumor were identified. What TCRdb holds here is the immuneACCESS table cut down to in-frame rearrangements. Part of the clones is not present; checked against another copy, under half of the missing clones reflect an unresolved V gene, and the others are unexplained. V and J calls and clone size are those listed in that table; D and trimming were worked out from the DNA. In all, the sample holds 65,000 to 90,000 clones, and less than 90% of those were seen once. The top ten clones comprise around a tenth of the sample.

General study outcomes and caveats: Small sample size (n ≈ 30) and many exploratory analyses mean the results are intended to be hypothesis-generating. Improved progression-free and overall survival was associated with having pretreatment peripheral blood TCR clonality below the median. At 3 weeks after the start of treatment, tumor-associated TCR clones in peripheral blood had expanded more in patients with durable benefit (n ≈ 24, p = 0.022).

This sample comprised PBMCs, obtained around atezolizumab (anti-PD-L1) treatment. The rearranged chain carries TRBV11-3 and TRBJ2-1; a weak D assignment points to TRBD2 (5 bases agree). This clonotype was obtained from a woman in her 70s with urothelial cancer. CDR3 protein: CASSRLKLGGAGDNEQFF. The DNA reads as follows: TGTGCCAGCAGCCGCCTTAAGCTCGGAGGCGCCGGGGACAATGAGCAGTTCTTC.